The present TCR beta chain was sequenced within a study of T-cell memory formation after mild COVID-19. The CDR3 totals 14 residues. V lost 1 base, J lost 9 bases, and 7 bases stayed unmatched. In germline, CDR1 is SGHTA, CDR2 FQGNSA. MiXCR was run by TCRdb on the 5' RACE reads, yielding one entry per CDR3 protein. The data hold around 390,000 distinct CDR3 sequences, with 16% observed a single time. V usage is TRBV7-2 and J usage is TRBJ2-3; TRBD1 matches at 7 bases. The specimen was PBMCs or a T cell subset sorted from them (not recorded which). This receptor was obtained from a man aged 18-30 years who had mild COVID-19 (a few samples of this study predate the infection). Cell type and time point are not known. The CDR3 sequence is CASSLVYPRGTQYF. CDR3 nucleotides: TGTGCCAGCAGCTTAGTTTACCCCAGGGGGACGCAGTATTTT. Based on the CDR3 plus reference TRBV7-2 and TRBJ2-3, the full variable domain is GAGVSQSPSNKVTEKGKDVELRCDPISGHTALYWYRQSLGQGLEFLIYFQGNSAPDKSGLPSDRFSAERTGGSVSTLTIQRTQQEDSAVYLCASSLVYPRGTQYFGPGTRLTVL.